This passage covers 17 T cell receptor beta chains from one sample sequenced in a study of cytotoxic CD8 clonotypes in ibrutinib-treated CLL. Using immunoSEQ multiplex PCR, the repertoire was profiled, and TCRdb retains in-frame clones only, with some absent. The sample consists of under 300,000 clones, 60% to 75% of them appearing once. The material sequenced was PBMCs, taken after 24 months of ibrutinib treatment. The source of these receptors is a human donor with chronic lymphocytic leukemia.

V usage is TRBV6-5 and J usage is TRBJ2-7; D is possibly TRBD1 (6 bases). CDR1 is MNHEY and CDR2 is SVGAGI in the germline V gene. The CDR3 totals 14 residues. V lost 5 bases, J lost 3 bases, and 14 bases lay in between. The CDR3 DNA follows: TGTGCCAGCAGTAGTTCAGGGGATGGCTACGAGCAGTACTTC. Amino acid sequence: CASSSSGDGYEQYF.

The chain links TRBV28 to TRBJ2-5; maybe TRBD1 (5 bases). Trimming took off 2 bases at V and 5 bases at J, with 18 bases between the two ends. The CDR3 consists of 16 residues. Germline V gives CDR1 MDHEN, CDR2 SYDVKM. DNA for the CDR3: TGTGCCAGCAGTTTACGCCACGCGACAGAGCGCGAGACCCAGTACTTC. It codes for CASSLRHATERETQYF.

The chain uses TRBV19 and TRBJ1-2; D is ambiguous. The ends were cut back, 8 bases at V and 3 bases at J, with 13 bases in the middle. This CDR3 comprises 13 residues. Germline V gives CDR1 LNHDA, CDR2 SQIVND (reference sequence). The CDR3 region has the DNA TGTGCCAGTTCGCATCCCGAGGACTATGGCTACACCTTC. Its protein is CASSHPEDYGYTF.

J is TRBJ1-4 and V is TRBV7-9, with D hard to call. The V gene's germline CDR1 is SEHNR and CDR2 FQNEAQ (reference sequence). Trimming cost V 1 base and J 9 bases, with 3 bases left between them. The CDR3 has 11 residues. DNA of the CDR3: TGTGCCAGCAGCTTAGGGCAAAAACTGTTTTTT. Its protein product is CASSLGQKLFF.

The CDR3 reads CAWSVEGYEQYF. Here the CDR3 DNA reads TGTGCCTGGAGTGTGGAAGGCTACGAGCAGTACTTC. This rearrangement joins TRBV30 to TRBJ2-7; unclear D gene. Trimming took off 0 bases at V and 3 bases at J, with 6 bases between the two ends. There are 12 residues in the CDR3. The germline gives CDR1 GTSNPN, CDR2 SVGIG (reference sequence). Drawing the rest from reference TRBV30 and TRBJ2-7, the complete variable domain is SQTIHQWPATLVQPVGSPLSLECTVEGTSNPNLYWYRQAAGRGLQLLFYSVGIGQISSEVPQNLSASRPQDRQFILSSKKLLLSDSGFYLCAWSVEGYEQYFGPGTRLTVT.

The chain couples TRBV6-1 to TRBJ2-5, with 8 bases matching TRBD1. The germline V gene encodes CDR1 MNHNS and CDR2 SASEGT. This CDR3 spans 15 amino acids. V shed 8 bases, J shed 0 bases, and the junction held 8 bases outside the gene matches. Here the CDR3 reads CASLMYRGYQETQYF. CDR3 coding DNA: TGTGCCAGCTTAATGTACAGGGGGTACCAAGAGACCCAGTACTTC.

The chain joins TRBV4-3 to TRBJ1-5; D not resolved. The CDR3 sequence is 16 residues long. Germline-derived CDR1 and CDR2 are LGHNA and YSLEER. The V and J ends lost 1 base and 0 bases respectively, with 10 bases between them. The CDR3 DNA is TGCGCCAGCAGCCAAGGGTACATATATAGCAATCAGCCCCAGCATTTT. It is translated as CASSQGYIYSNQPQHF.

The chain joins TRBV27 to TRBJ2-2; D is ambiguous. V dropped 3 bases and J dropped 3 bases, with 11 bases sitting between them. The CDR3 is made up of 15 amino acids. CDR1 and CDR2 (germline): MNHEY, SMNVEV (reference sequence). Here the CDR3 DNA reads TGTGCCAGCAGTTTCTCCGGGTCTTACACCGGGGAGCTGTTTTTT. Translated, it gives CASSFSGSYTGELFF.

The chain carries TRBV6-4 and TRBJ2-1, with 9 bases fitting TRBD1. CDR1 is MRHNA, CDR2 SNTAGT, per germline. J gave up 6 bases and V 6 bases, and 3 bases lay outside the gene matches. The length of the CDR3 is 13 residues. The chain's CDR3 is CASRKTGGNEQFF. DNA of the CDR3: TGTGCCAGCAGGAAGACAGGGGGCAATGAGCAGTTCTTC.

The chain is built from TRBV21-1 and TRBJ1-5. TRBV21-1 is a recognized pseudogene. This CDR3 region has 17 residues. CDR3 region: CASSPRNRRGSNQPQHF. The CDR3 coding sequence is TGTGCCAGCAGCCCTCGGAACAGGCGGGGAAGCAATCAGCCCCAGCATTTT.

This clone came up a few times. The chain couples TRBV4-3 to TRBJ1-5; D possibly corresponds to TRBD1 (5 bases). The V and J ends lost 0 bases and 6 bases respectively, with 12 bases between them. The germline CDR1 and CDR2 sequences are LGHNA and YSLEER. The CDR3 totals 15 residues. DNA of the CDR3: TGCGCCAGCAGCCAAGATCGATGGGGCATTCAGCCCCAGCATTTT. It specifies CASSQDRWGIQPQHF.

The chain couples TRBV11-3 to TRBJ2-5, with no clear D. Trimming took 3 bases from V and 2 from J, leaving 7 bases between them. This CDR3 has 13 amino acids. CDR1 is SGHNT and CDR2 is YENEEA in the germline V gene. CDR3 DNA sequence: TGTGCCAGCAGCTTGTCACAGCAAGAGACCCAGTACTTC. This translates into CASSLSQQETQYF.

The chain is built from TRBV7-3 and TRBJ2-1; D is perhaps TRBD2 (5 bases). V shed 4 bases and J shed 2 bases, with 9 bases lying between them. This CDR3 comprises 14 residues. Germline V CDR1 and CDR2: SGHTA, FQGTGA. CDR3: CASSSGEAYNEQFF. The CDR3 DNA is TGTGCCAGCAGCTCCGGGGAAGCCTACAATGAGCAGTTCTTC.

Of note for this clone: It may be a read error: a sequence one base away is much more abundant. Other DNA sequences from this sample encode an identical CDR3 as well. The genes are TRBV5-6 and TRBJ1-5, with D uncertain. The V and J ends lost 0 bases and 5 bases respectively, with 3 bases between them. This CDR3 contains 12 residues. Germline CDR1 reads SGHDT; CDR2 reads YYEEEE. The CDR3 here is CASSLGDQPQHF. Here the CDR3 DNA reads TGTGCCAGCAGCTTGGGTGATCAGCCCCAGCATTTT.

This clone was recorded a few times. The rearrangement uses TRBV28 and TRBJ1-5, with a weak D call TRBD1 (6 bases). CDR1 MDHEN and CDR2 SYDVKM come from the germline V gene. V lost 0 bases and J lost 6, with 15 bases in between. The CDR3 covers 16 residues. This chain's CDR3 is CASSLWGQGGGQPQHF. The CDR3 region has the DNA TGTGCCAGCAGTTTATGGGGGCAGGGAGGGGGTCAGCCCCAGCATTTT.

The chain combines TRBV11-3 with TRBJ2-1; D remains ambiguous. Germline CDR1 is SGHNT and CDR2 is YENEEA. This CDR3 spans 13 amino acids. V lost 5 bases and J 3 bases, leaving 8 bases between the germline ends. CDR3 sequence reads: CASSRSHYNEQFF. The DNA of the CDR3 is TGTGCCAGCAGCAGGTCCCACTACAATGAGCAGTTCTTC.

V gene TRBV19 combines with J gene TRBJ1-2; D is uncertain. The germline V gene encodes CDR1 LNHDA and CDR2 SQIVND (reference sequence). Trimming pared 7 bases from V and 2 bases from J, leaving 11 bases between. This CDR3 spans 13 amino acids. The CDR3 bases are TGTGCCAGTACCGAGAGGAGGAACTATGGCTACACCTTC. This encodes CASTERRNYGYTF.